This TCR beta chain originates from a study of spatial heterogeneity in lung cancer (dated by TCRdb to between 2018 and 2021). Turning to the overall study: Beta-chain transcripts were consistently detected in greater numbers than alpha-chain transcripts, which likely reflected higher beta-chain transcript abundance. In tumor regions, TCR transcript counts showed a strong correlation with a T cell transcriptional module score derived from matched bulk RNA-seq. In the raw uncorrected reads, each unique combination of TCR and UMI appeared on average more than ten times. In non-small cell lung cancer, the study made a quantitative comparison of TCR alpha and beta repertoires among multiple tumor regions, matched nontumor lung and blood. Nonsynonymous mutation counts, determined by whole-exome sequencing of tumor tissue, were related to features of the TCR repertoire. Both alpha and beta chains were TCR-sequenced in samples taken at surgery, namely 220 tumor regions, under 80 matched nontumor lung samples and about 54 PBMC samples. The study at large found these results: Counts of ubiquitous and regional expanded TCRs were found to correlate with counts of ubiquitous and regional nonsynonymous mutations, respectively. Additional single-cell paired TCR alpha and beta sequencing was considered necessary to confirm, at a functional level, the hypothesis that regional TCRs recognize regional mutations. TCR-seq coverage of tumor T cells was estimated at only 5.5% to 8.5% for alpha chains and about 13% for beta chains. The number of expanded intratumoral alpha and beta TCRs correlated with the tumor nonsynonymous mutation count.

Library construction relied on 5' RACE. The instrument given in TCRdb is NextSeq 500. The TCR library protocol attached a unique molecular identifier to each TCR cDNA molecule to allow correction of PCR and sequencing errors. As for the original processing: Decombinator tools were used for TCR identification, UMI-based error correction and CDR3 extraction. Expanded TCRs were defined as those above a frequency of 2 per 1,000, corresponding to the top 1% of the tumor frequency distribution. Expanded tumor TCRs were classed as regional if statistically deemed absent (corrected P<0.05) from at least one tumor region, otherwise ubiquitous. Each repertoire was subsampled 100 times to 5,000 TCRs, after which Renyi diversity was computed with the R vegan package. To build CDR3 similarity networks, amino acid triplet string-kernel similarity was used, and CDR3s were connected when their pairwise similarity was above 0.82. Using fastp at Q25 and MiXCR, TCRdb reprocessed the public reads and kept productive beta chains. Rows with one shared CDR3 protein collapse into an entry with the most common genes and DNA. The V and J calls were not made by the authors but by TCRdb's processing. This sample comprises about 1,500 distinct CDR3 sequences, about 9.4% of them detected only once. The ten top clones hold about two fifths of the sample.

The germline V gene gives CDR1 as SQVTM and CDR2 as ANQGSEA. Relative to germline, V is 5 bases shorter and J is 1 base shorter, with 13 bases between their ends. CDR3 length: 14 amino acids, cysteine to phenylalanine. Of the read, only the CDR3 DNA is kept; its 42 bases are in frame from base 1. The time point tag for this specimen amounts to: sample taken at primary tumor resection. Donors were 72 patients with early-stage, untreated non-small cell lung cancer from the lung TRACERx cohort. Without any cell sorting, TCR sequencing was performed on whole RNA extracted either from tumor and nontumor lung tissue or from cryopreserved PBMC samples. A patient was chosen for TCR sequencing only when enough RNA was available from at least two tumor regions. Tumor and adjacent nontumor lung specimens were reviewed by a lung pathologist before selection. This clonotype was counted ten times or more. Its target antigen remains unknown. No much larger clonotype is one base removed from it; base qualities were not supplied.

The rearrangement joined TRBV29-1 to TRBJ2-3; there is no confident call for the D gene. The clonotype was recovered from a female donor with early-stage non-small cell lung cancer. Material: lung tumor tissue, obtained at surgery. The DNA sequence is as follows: TGCAGCGTTCTTTTTGGAGTCGGCACAGATACGCAGTATTTT. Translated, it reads CSVLFGVGTDTQYF.